This TCR beta chain was sequenced in a study of shared clonotypes between healthy human individuals. V was cut by 2 bases and J by 1 base, with 8 bases left in between. The CDR3 length is 14 residues. Germline CDR1 SGHAT, CDR2 FQNNGV. TCRdb's table, derived via immunoSEQ multiplex PCR, lists solely in-frame clones and lacks some. The sample lists over a million clones, less than 99% occurring once. Whole-study findings and limits: Rarefaction curves obtained for sorted subsets showed sequencing incomplete despite large depth.

Remarks on this clone: Antigen unknown.

This receptor was obtained from a man between 25 and 39 years old in good health. The material sequenced was naive CD4+ T cells sorted from blood. The subset here: CD45RA+ positively selected. The rearrangement joins TRBV11-2 to TRBJ2-5; D is ambiguous. CDR3 nucleotide sequence: TGTGCCAGCAGCTTACTCCAGGTCCAAGAGACCCAGTACTTC. This gives the protein CASSLLQVQETQYF.